The present entry profiles one T cell receptor (beta chain) with its context. Its cognate antigen is unknown. These data originate in a study of a mutant IDH1 vaccine in newly diagnosed glioma. At the level of the study: Antecedent treatment encompassed radiotherapy, temozolomide, or their combination; the majority received both.

The germline gives CDR1 ENHRY, CDR2 SYGVKD. The V end was cut by 6 bases, the J end by 3 bases, with 11 bases between. The CDR3 runs 13 residues. TCRdb's copy holds only in-frame clones and misses some; the assay was immunoSEQ multiplex PCR. Found here are about 68,000 clones, 84% of them singletons; the top ten hold around 12%. Time point denoted: week 35, safety follow-up. In every dose of vaccine, 300 ug of mutant IDH1 20-mer peptide was given alongside topical imiquimod. Those who donated had recent WHO grade 3 or 4 IDH1-mutant, ATRX-lost astrocytomas. Study-wide results and limits: Pseudoprogression looked unconnected to shifts in top peripheral T cell clonotypes.

The sequences come from PBMCs, collected from a glioma patient whose treatment included an IDH1 peptide vaccine. This TCR derives from a man younger than 30 with glioma. The chain recombines TRBV10-3 with TRBJ1-1; possible D gene TRBD1, 5 bases. This chain's CDR3 is CAISPGRHTEAFF. The CDR3 nucleotides read TGTGCCATCAGCCCGGGACGGCACACTGAAGCTTTCTTT.